This T cell receptor beta chain was retrieved from a study of control samples from healthy donors and cancer patients. Profiled with immunoSEQ multiplex PCR; TCRdb holds only in-frame clones, not every one. Found here are more than 100,000 clones, about 89% of them singletons; the top ten hold 7.8%. V lost 4 bases to trimming and J lost 9 bases; unmatched junction nucleotides: 4. This CDR3 is built from 13 residues. Germline V gives CDR1 SGHNT, CDR2 YYREEE (reference sequence). This receptor was obtained from a woman between 18 and 29 years old in good health. J is TRBJ2-4 and V is TRBV5-4; 10 nucleotides match TRBD2. The sample comprised blood. CDR3 DNA sequence: TGTGCCAGCAGCCGGGGACTAGCGTCCATTCAGTACTTC. Encoded protein: CASSRGLASIQYF.